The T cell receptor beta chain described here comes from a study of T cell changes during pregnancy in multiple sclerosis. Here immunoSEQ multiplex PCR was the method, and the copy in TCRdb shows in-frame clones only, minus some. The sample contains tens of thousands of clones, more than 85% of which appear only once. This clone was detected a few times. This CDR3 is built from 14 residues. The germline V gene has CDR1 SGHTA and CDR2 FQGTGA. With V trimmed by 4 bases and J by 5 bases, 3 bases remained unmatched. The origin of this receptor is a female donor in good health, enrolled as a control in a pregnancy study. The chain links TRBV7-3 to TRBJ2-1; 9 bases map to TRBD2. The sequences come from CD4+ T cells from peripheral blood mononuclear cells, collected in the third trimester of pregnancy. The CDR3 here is CASSSSGGNNEQFF. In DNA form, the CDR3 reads TGTGCCAGCAGCTCCAGCGGGGGGAACAATGAGCAGTTCTTC.